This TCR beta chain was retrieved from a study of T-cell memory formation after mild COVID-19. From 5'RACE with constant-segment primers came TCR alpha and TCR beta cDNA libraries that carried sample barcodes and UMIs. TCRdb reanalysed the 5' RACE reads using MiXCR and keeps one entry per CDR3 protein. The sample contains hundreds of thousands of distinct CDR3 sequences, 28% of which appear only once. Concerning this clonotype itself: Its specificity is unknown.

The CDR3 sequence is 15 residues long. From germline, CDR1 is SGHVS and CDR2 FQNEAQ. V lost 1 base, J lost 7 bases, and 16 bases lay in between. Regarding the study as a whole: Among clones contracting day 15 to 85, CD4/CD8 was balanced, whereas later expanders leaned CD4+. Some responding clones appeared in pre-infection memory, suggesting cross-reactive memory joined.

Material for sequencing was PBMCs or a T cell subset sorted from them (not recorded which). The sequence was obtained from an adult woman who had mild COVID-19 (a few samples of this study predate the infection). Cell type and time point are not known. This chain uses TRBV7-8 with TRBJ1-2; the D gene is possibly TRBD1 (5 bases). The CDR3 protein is CASSLGVEGLGGYTF. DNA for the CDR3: TGTGCCAGCAGCTTAGGTGTAGAGGGGCTAGGTGGCTACACCTTC.